This T cell receptor (beta chain) came from a study of T cell repertoires in cytomegalovirus infection. The overall study: Public signatures in TCR beta pointed to CMV infection and matching HLA type.

Using its own MiXCR run on the reads, TCRdb lists one record per CDR3 protein. The repertoire holds hundreds of thousands of distinct CDR3 sequences, with roughly a third as singletons. Comments on this clonotype: What it binds is not known.

The sample here was cultured PBMCs, taken from culture after CMV antigen stimulation. This clonotype originated in a human donor in good health (CMV status not recorded). Some clones in this sample may be carry-over from other donors' samples.

The CDR3 DNA reads as TGTGCCAGCAGTGGCGACTCCCGCAGGGGAGGCACAGATACGCAGTATTTT. Encoded protein: CASSGDSRRGGTDTQYF. The chain combines TRBV6-2 or TRBV6-3 with TRBJ2-3; maybe TRBD1 (6 bases). From germline, CDR1 is MNHEY and CDR2 SVGEGT. The CDR3 has 17 residues. V was pared by 5 bases and J by 1 base, with 19 bases between.